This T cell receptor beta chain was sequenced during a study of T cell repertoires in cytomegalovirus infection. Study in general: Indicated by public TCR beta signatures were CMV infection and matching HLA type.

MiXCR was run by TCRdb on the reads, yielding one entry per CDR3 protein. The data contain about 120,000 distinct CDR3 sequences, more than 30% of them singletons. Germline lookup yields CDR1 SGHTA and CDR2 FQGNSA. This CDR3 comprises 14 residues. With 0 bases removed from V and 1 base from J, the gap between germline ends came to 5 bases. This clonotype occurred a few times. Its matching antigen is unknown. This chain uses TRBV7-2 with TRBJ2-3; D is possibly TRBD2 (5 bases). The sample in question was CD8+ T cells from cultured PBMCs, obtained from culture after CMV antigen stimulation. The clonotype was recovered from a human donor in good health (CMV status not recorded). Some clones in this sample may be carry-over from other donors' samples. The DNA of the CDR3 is TGTGCCAGCAGCTTAGCGAGGGGCACAGATACGCAGTATTTT. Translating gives CASSLARGTDTQYF.